This T cell receptor (beta chain) is from a study of OX40 agonist ivuxolimab in advanced cancers. Study-level background: Patients received the agonistic anti-OX40 (CD134) antibody ivuxolimab. The dose-escalation group included hepatocellular carcinoma, melanoma, renal cell carcinoma and head and neck cancer.

In regard to this clone: The antigen is unknown.

Study-wide results and limits: Clonal expansion from baseline to week 6 occurred in both CD4+ and CD8+ T cells.

Sequencing was performed with immunoSEQ multiplex PCR; in TCRdb, only in-frame clones are kept and a portion is missing. Of approximately 74,000 clones detected, 75% to 95% appear once; the ten largest clones hold roughly 6%. Germline V gene data show CDR1 as LNHDA and CDR2 as SQIVND (reference sequence). The CDR3 loop spans 14 amino acids. V dropped 3 bases and J dropped 0 bases, with 7 bases sitting between them. The V call is TRBV19, the J call TRBJ2-3, with D unresolved. The TCR comes from an adult with an advanced solid tumor such as melanoma, head and neck, liver or kidney cancer. Here the sequenced sample was CD4+ or CD8+ T cells sorted from blood, taken in a trial of the OX40 agonist ivuxolimab. The CDR3 sequence: CASSIFGSTDTQYF. CDR3 DNA sequence: TGTGCCAGTAGTATCTTCGGCAGCACAGATACGCAGTATTTT.